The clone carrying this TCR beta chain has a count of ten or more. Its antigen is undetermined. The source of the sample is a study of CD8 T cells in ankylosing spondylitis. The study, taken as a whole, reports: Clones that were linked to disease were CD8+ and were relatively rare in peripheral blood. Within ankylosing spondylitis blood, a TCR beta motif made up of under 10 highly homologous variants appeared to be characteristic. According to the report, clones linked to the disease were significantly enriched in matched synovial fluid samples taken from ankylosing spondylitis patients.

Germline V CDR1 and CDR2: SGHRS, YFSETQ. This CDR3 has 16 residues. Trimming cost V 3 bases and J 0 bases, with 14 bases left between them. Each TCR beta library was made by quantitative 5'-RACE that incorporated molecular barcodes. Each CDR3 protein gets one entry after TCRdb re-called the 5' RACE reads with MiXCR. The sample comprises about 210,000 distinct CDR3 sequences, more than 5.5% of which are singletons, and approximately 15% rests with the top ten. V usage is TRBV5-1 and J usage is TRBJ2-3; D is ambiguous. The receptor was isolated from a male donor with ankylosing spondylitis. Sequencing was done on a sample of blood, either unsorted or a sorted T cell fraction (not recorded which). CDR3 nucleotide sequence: TGCGCCAGCAGCTCCTTTACCGTACCTAGCACAGATACGCAGTATTTT. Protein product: CASSSFTVPSTDTQYF. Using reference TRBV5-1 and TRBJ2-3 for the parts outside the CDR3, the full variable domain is KAGVTQTPRYLIKTRGQQVTLSCSPISGHRSVSWYQQTPGQGLQFLFEYFSETQRNKGNFPGRFSGRQFSNSRSEMNVSTLELGDSALYLCASSSFTVPSTDTQYFGPGTRLTVL.